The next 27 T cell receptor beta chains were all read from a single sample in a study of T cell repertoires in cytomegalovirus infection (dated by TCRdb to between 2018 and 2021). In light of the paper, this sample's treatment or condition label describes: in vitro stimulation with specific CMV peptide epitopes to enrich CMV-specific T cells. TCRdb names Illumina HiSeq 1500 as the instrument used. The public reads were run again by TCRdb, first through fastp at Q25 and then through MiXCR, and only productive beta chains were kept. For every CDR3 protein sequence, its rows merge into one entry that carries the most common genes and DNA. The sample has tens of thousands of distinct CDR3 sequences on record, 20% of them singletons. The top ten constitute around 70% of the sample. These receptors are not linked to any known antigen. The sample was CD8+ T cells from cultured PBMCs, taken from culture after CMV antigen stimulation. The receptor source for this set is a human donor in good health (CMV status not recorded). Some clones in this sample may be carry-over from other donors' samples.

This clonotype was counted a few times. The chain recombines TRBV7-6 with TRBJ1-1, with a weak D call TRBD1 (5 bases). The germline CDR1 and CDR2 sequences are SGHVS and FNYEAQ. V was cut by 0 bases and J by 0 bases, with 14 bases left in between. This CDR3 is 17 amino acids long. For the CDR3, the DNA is TGTGCCAGCAGCTTAGCGGGGGTCGGGGAGATGAACACTGAAGCTTTCTTT. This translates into CASSLAGVGEMNTEAFF. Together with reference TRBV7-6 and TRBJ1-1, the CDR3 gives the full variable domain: GAGVSQSPRYKVTKRGQDVALRCDPISGHVSLYWYRQALGQGPEFLTYFNYEAQQDKSGLPNDRFSAERPEGSISTLTIQRTEQRDSAMYRCASSLAGVGEMNTEAFFGQGTRLTVV.

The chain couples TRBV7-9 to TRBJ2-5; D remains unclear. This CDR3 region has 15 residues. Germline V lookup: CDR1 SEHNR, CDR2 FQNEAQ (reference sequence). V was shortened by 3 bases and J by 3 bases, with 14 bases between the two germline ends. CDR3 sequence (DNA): TGTGCCAGCAGCTTTCGCGGCCCTGGGGAAGAGACCCAGTACTTC. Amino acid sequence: CASSFRGPGEETQYF.

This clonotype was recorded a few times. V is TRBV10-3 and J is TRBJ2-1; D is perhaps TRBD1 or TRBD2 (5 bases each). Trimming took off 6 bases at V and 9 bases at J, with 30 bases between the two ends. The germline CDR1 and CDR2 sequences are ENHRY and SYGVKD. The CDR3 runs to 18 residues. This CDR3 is CAISGRVEGNEEKGEQFF. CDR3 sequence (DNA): TGTGCCATCAGCGGCCGTGTCGAGGGGAACGAGGAGAAGGGTGAGCAGTTCTTC.

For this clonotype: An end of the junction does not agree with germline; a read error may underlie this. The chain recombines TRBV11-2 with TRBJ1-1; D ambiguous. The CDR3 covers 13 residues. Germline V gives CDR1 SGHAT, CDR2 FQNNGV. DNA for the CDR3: TGTGCCAGCAGCCTAGATCCCGGCCTAGAAGCTTTCTTT. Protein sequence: CASSLDPGLEAFF.

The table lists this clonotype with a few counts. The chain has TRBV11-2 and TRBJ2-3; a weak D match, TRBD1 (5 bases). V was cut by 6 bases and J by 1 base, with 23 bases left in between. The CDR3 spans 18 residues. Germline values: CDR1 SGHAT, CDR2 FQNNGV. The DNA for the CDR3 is TGTGCCAGCAGTTTACCACTGACAGTCTTATCGGGCACAGATACGCAGTATTTT. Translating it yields CASSLPLTVLSGTDTQYF.

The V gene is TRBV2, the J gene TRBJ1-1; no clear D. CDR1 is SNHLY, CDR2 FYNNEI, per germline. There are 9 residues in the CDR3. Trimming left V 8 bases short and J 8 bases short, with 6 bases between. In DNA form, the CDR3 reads TGTGCCAGCCCGGGAGAAGCTTTCTTT. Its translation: CASPGEAFF.

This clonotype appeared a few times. The CDR3 loop reads CAISSDGSGGLSYNEQFF. For the CDR3, the DNA is TGTGCCATCAGCTCCGACGGCAGCGGGGGCCTCTCCTACAATGAGCAGTTCTTC. The rearrangement joins TRBV10-3 to TRBJ2-1; TRBD2 agrees at 8 bases. CDR1 ENHRY and CDR2 SYGVKD come from the germline V gene. J gave up 0 bases and V 6 bases, and 13 bases lay outside the gene matches. CDR3 length equals 18 residues.

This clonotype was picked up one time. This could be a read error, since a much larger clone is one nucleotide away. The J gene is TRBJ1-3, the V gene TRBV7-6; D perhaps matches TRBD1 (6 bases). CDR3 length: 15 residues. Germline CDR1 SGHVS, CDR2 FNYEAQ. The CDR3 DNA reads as TGTACCAGCAGCTTGGACAGCAACTCTGGAAACACCATATATTTT. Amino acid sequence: CTSSLDSNSGNTIYF.

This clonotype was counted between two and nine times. This CDR3 reads CASSQDLGSTDTQYF. As DNA, the CDR3 is TGTGCCAGCAGCCAGGACTTAGGTAGCACAGATACGCAGTATTTT. V gene TRBV4-2 combines with J gene TRBJ2-3, with D maybe TRBD2 (5 bases). The CDR3 is 15 amino acids. V was shortened by 3 bases and J by 0 bases, with 10 bases between the two germline ends. The germline CDR1 and CDR2 sequences are LGHNA and YNFKEQ.

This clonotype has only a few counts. The CDR3 nucleotides are TGTGCCAGCAGCCCCCCCGACCGTTGGTCGGACATTCAGTACTTC. Amino acid sequence: CASSPPDRWSDIQYF. V gene TRBV7-9 combines with J gene TRBJ2-4; no clear D. The CDR3 loop spans 15 amino acids. In germline, CDR1 is SEHNR, CDR2 FQNEAQ (reference sequence). V was trimmed by 5 bases and J by 8 bases, leaving 19 bases between them. Full variable domain (rest looked up from reference TRBV7-9 and TRBJ2-4): DTGVSQNPRHKITKRGQNVTFRCDPISEHNRLYWYRQTLGQGPEFLTYFQNEAQLEKSRLLSDRFSAERPKGSFSTLEIQRTEQGDSAMYLCASSPPDRWSDIQYFGAGTRLSVL.

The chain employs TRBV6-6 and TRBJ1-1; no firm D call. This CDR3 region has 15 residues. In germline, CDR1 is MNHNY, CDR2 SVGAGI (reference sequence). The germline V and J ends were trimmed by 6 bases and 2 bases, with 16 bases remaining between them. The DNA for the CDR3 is TGTGCCAGCAGCCAAAAGATCAGCCCTAACACTGAAGCTTTCTTT. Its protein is CASSQKISPNTEAFF.

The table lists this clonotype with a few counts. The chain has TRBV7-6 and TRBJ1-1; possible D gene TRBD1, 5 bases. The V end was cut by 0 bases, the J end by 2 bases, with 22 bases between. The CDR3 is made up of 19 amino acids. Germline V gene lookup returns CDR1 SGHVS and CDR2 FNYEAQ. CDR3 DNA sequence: TGTGCCAGCAGCTTAGCCCAGGGTAGTTTATCCCTATTCAACACTGAAGCTTTCTTT. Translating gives CASSLAQGSLSLFNTEAFF.

Here the CDR3 reads CASSFRGITDTQYF. For the CDR3, the DNA is TGTGCCAGCAGTTTTAGAGGTATAACAGATACGCAGTATTTT. V is TRBV12-3 or TRBV12-4 and J is TRBJ2-3; no definite D call. V was pared by 3 bases and J by 3 bases, with 10 bases between. The CDR3 is 14 residues long.

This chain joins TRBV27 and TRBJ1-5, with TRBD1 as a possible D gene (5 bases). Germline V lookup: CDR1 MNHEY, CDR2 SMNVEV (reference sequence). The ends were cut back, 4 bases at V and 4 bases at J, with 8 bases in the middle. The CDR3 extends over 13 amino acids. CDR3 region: CASSYRGNQPQHF. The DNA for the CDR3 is TGTGCCAGCAGTTATCGGGGGAATCAGCCCCAGCATTTT.

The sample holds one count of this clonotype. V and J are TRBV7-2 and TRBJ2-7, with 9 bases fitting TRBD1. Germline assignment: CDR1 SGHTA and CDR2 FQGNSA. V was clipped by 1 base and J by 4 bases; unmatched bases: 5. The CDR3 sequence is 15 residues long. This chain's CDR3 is CASSLGTGVRYEQYF. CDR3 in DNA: TGTGCCAGCAGCTTAGGGACAGGGGTTCGGTACGAGCAGTACTTC.

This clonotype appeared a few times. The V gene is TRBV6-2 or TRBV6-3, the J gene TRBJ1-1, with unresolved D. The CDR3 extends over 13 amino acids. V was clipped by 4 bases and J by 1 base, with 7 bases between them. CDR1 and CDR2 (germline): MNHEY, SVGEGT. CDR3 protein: CASSFGRNTEAFF. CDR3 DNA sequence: TGTGCCAGCAGTTTTGGCAGGAACACTGAAGCTTTCTTT.

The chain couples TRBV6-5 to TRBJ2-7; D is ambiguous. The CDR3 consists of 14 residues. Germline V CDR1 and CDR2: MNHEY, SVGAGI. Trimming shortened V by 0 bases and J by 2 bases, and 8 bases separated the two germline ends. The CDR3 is CASSYSSGAYEQYF. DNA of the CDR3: TGTGCCAGCAGTTACTCTTCTGGCGCCTACGAGCAGTACTTC.

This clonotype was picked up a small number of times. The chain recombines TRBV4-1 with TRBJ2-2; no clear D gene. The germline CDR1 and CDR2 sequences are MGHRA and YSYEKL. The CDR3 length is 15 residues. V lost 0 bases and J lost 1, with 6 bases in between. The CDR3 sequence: CASSQDAGNTGELFF. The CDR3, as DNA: TGCGCCAGCAGCCAAGATGCAGGGAACACCGGGGAGCTGTTTTTT.

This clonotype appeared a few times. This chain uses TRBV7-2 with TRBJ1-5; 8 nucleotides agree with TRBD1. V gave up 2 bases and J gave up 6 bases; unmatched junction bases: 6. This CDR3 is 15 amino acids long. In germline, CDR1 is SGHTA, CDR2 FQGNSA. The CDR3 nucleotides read TGTGCCAGCAGCTTAAAGGACAGGGACGGTCAGCCCCAGCATTTT. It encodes CASSLKDRDGQPQHF.

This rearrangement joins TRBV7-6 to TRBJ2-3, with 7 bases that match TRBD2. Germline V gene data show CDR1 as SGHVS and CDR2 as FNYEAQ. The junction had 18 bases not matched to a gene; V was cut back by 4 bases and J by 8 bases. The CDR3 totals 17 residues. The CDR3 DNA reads TGTGCCAGCAGCTCCGCTCCCGGGACTACTCCTCGCGCTACGCAGTATTTT. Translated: CASSSAPGTTPRATQYF. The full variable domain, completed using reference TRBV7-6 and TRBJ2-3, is GAGVSQSPRYKVTKRGQDVALRCDPISGHVSLYWYRQALGQGPEFLTYFNYEAQQDKSGLPNDRFSAERPEGSISTLTIQRTEQRDSAMYRCASSSAPGTTPRATQYFGPGTRLTVL.

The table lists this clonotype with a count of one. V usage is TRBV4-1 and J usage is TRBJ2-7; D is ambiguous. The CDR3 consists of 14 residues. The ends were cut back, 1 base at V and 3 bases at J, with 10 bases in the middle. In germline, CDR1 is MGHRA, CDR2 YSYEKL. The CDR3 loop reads CASSQVVDYYEQYF. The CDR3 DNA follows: TGCGCCAGCAGCCAAGTTGTAGATTACTACGAGCAGTACTTC.

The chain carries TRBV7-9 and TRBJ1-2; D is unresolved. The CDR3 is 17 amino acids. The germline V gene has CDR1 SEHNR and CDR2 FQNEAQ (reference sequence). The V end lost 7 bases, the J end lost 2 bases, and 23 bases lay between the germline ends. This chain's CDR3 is CASTLRTARGSNYGYTF. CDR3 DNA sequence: TGTGCCAGCACCCTCCGTACAGCCCGAGGATCCAACTATGGCTACACCTTC.

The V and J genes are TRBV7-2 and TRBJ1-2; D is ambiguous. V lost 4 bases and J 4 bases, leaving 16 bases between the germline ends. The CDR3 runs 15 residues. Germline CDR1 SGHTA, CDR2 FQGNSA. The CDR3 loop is CASSSSVTGVYGYTF. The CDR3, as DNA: TGTGCCAGCAGCTCATCGGTAACGGGAGTCTATGGCTACACCTTC. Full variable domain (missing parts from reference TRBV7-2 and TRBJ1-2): GAGVSQSPSNKVTEKGKDVELRCDPISGHTALYWYRQSLGQGLEFLIYFQGNSAPDKSGLPSDRFSAERTGGSVSTLTIQRTQQEDSAVYLCASSSSVTGVYGYTFGSGTRLTVV.

CDR3 nucleotide sequence: TGTGCCAGCAGCTTACCCGCAGCGGCGGCGACTAGCACAGATACGCAGTATTTT. As protein: CASSLPAAAATSTDTQYF. The J gene is TRBJ2-3, the V gene TRBV7-9, with D perhaps matching TRBD2 (5 bases). Trimming removed 2 bases at V and 0 bases at J, with 18 bases between. Germline V gives CDR1 SEHNR, CDR2 FQNEAQ (reference sequence). The CDR3 consists of 18 residues.

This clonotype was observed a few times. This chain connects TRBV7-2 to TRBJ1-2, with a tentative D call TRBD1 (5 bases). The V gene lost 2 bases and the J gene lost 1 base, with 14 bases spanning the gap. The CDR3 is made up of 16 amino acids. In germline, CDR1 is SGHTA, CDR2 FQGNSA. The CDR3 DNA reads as TGTGCCAGCAGCTTATCAAGGCCCAGGGTTAACTATGGCTACACCTTC. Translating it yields CASSLSRPRVNYGYTF. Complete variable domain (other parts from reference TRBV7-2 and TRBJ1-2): GAGVSQSPSNKVTEKGKDVELRCDPISGHTALYWYRQSLGQGLEFLIYFQGNSAPDKSGLPSDRFSAERTGGSVSTLTIQRTQQEDSAVYLCASSLSRPRVNYGYTFGSGTRLTVV.

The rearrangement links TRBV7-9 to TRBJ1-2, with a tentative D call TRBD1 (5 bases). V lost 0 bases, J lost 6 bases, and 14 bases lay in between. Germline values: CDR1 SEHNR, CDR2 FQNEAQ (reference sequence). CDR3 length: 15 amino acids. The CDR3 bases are TGTGCCAGCAGCTTAGCACCGCCAGGGTCTGATGGCTACACCTTC. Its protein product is CASSLAPPGSDGYTF.

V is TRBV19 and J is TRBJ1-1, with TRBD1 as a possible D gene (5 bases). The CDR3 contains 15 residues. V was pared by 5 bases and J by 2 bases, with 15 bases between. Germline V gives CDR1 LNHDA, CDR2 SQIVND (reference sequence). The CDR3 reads CASSLPGVSNTEAFF. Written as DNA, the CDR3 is TGTGCCAGTAGTCTCCCGGGGGTCAGTAACACTGAAGCTTTCTTT.